Included here is one T cell receptor beta chain sequence, with context. Other DNA sequences in the sample encode the same CDR3. Participants' reported clinical history set cohort assignment. The data derive from a study of blood T cell repertoires in COVID-19. At the level of the study: Samples came from the United States, Italy and Spain, spanning acute and convalescent COVID-19. Sample material is recorded as cDNA or gDNA derived from T cells, B-cell-depleted T cells, or PBMCs.

The authors' processing: Researchers report that nucleated cell counts were estimated from reference gene primer amplification. The table came from immunoSEQ multiplex PCR; TCRdb's copy has only in-frame clones and leaves some out. That table supplies the V and J calls and clone size; D and trimming were determined from the DNA. The sample holds under 350,000 clones, 80% to 90% seen once. Trimming cost V 5 bases and J 3 bases; bases outside gene matches: 6. This CDR3 has 15 amino acids. In germline, CDR1 is SEHNR, CDR2 FQNEAQ (reference sequence). The chain couples TRBV7-9 to TRBJ2-3; TRBD1 matches at 9 bases. The sequenced sample was PBMCs or T cells enriched from blood (not recorded which). The sequence derives from a woman between 40 and 55 years old with acute COVID-19. CDR3 sequence reads: CASSKGQGSTDTQYF. The CDR3 DNA reads TGTGCCAGCAGCAAAGGACAGGGGTCAACAGATACGCAGTATTTT.